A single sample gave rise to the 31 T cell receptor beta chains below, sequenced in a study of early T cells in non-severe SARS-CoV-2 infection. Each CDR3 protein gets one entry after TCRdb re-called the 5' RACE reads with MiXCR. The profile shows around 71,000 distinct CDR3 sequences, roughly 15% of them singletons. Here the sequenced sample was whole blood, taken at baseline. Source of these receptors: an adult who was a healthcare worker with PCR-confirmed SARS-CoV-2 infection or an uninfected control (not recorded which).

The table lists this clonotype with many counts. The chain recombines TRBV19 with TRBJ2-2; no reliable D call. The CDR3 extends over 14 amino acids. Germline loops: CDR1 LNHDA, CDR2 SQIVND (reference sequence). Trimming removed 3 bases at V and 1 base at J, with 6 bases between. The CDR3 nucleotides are TGTGCCAGTAGTATCGATCTGAACACCGGGGAGCTGTTTTTT. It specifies CASSIDLNTGELFF.

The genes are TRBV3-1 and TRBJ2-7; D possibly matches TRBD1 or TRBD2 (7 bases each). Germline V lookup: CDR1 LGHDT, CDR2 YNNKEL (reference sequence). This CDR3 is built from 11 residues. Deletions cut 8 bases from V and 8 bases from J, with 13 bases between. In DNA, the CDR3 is TGTGCCAGCCAGGGGGGGCGGCAGCAGTACTTC. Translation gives CASQGGRQQYF.

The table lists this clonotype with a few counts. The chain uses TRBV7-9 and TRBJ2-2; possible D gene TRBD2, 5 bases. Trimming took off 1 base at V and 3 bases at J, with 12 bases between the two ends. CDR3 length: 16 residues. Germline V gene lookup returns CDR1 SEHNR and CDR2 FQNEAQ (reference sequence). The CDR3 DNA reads TGTGCCAGCAGCTTAGTGTCCCGGGGATACACCGGGGAGCTGTTTTTT. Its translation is CASSLVSRGYTGELFF.

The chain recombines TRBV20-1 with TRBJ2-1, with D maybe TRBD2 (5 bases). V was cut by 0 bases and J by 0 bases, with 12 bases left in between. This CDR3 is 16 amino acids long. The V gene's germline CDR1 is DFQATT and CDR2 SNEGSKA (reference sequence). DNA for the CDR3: TGCAGTGCTAGAGATCCCCGGGATTACTCCTACAATGAGCAGTTCTTC. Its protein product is CSARDPRDYSYNEQFF.

CDR3 sequence reads: CASSDLTGGLNEQYF. CDR3 bases: TGTGCCAGCAGTGACCTTACAGGGGGCCTGAACGAGCAGTACTTC. The rearrangement uses TRBV25-1 and TRBJ2-7; 9 nucleotides match TRBD1. The trim removed 3 bases at V and 5 bases at J, leaving 8 bases unmatched. This CDR3 region has 15 residues. Germline values: CDR1 MGHDK, CDR2 SYGVNS.

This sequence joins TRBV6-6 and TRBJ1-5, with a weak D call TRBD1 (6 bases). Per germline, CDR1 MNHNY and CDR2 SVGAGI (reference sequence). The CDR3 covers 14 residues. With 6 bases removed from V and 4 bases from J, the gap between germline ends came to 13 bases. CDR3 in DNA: TGTGCCAGCAGCCAGGGGACGGAGAATCAGCCCCAGCATTTT. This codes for CASSQGTENQPQHF.

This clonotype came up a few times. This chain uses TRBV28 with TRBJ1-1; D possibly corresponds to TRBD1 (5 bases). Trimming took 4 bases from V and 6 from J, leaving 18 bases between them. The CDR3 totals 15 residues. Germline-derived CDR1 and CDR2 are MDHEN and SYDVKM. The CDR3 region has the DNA TGTGCCAGCAGTTCGCCCCTCGGGGGGGACCCTGAAGCTTTCTTT. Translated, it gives CASSSPLGGDPEAFF. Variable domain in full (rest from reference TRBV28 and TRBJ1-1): DVKVTQSSRYLVKRTGEKVFLECVQDMDHENMFWYRQDPGLGLRLIYFSYDVKMKEKGDIPEGYSVSREKKERFSLILESASTNQTSMYLCASSSPLGGDPEAFFGQGTRLTVV.

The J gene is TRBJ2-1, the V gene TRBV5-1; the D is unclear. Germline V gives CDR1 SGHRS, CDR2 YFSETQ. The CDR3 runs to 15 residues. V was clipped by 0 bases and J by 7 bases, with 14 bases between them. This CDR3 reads CASSLVADPGNEQFF. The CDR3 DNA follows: TGCGCCAGCAGCTTGGTTGCGGACCCCGGAAATGAGCAGTTCTTC.

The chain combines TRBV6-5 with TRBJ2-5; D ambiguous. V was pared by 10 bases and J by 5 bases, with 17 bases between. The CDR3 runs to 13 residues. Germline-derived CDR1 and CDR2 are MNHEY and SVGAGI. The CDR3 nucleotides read TGTGCCACCTCGATCCAGTTCCAGGAGACCCAGTACTTC. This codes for CATSIQFQETQYF.

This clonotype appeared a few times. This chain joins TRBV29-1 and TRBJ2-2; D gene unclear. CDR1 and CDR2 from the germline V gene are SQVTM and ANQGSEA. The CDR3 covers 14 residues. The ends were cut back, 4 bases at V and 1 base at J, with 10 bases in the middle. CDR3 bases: TGCAGCGTTGCCCCGGTGAAGAACACCGGGGAGCTGTTTTTT. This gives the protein CSVAPVKNTGELFF.

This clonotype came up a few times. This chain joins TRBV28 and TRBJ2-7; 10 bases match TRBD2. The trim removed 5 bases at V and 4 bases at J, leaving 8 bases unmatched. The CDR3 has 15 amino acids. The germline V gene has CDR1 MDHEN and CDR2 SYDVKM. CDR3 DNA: TGTGCCAGCAGTCCACTAGGGACTAGCGCGTACGAGCAGTACTTC. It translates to CASSPLGTSAYEQYF.

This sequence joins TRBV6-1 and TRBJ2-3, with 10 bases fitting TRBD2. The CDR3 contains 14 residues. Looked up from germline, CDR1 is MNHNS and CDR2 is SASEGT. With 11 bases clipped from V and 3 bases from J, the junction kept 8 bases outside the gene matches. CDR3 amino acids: CAAQLAGLTDTQYF. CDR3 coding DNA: TGTGCCGCCCAACTAGCGGGACTGACAGATACGCAGTATTTT.

The CDR3, as DNA: TGCGCCAGCAGCTTGGGGGACACAGAGCAGTACTTC. Its protein is CASSLGDTEQYF. The genes are TRBV5-1 and TRBJ2-7; a weak D match, TRBD1 (6 bases). Germline CDR1 is SGHRS and CDR2 is YFSETQ. Trimming left V 0 bases short and J 7 bases short, with 8 bases between. The CDR3 runs 12 residues.

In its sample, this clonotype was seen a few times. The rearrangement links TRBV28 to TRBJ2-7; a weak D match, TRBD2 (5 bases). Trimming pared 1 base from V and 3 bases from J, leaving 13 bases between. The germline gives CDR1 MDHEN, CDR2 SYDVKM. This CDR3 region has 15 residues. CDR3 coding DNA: TGTGCCAGCAGTTTATCAGCCCAGCGGAGCTACGAGCAGTACTTC. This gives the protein CASSLSAQRSYEQYF.

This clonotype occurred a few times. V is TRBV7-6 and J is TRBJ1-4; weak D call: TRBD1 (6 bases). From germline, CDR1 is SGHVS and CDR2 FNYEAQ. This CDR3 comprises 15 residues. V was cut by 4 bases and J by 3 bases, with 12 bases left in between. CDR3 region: CASSSGDLANEKLFF. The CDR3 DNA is TGTGCCAGCAGCTCAGGGGACTTAGCTAATGAAAAACTGTTTTTT.

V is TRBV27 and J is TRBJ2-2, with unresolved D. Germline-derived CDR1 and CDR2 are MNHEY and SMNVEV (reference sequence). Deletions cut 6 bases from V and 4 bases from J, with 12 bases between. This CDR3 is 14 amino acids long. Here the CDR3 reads CASSEASRTGELFF. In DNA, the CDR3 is TGTGCCAGCAGCGAGGCCAGCCGCACCGGGGAGCTGTTTTTT.

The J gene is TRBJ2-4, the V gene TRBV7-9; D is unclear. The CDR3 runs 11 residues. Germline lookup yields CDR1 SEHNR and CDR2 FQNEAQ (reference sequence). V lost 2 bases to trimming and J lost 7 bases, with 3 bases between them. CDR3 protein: CASSLRNIQYF. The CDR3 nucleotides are TGTGCCAGCAGCTTAAGGAACATTCAGTACTTC.

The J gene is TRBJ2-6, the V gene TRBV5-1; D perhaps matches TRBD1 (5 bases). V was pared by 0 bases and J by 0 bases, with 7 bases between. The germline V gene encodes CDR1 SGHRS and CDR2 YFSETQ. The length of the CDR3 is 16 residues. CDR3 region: CASSLDQGSGANVLTF. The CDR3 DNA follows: TGCGCCAGCAGCTTGGACCAGGGCTCTGGGGCCAACGTCCTGACTTTC.

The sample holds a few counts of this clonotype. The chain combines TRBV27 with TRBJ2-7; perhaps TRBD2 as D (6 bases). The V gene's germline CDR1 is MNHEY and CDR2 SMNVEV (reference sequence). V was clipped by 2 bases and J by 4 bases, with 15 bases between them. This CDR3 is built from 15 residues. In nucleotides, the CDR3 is TGTGCCAGCAGTTTAATGCTAGCGAGTATGTACGAGCAGTACTTC. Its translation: CASSLMLASMYEQYF.

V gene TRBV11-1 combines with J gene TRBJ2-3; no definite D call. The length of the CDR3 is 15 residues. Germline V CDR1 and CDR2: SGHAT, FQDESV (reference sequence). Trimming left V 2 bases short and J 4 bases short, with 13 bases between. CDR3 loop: CASSLFRQEADTQYF. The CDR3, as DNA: TGTGCCAGCAGCTTATTTAGACAAGAGGCAGATACGCAGTATTTT.

The chain's CDR3 is CASSPWAAGELFF. In nucleotides, the CDR3 is TGTGCCAGCAGTCCCTGGGCCGCCGGGGAGCTGTTTTTT. This sequence joins TRBV12-3 or TRBV12-4 and TRBJ2-2, with D hard to call. The CDR3 has 13 residues. V was clipped by 5 bases and J by 6 bases, with 10 bases between them.

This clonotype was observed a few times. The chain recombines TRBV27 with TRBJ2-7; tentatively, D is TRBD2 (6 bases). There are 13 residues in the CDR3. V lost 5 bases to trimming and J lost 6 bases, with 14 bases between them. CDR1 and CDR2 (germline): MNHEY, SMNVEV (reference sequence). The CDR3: CASSMGLPSEQYF. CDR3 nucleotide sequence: TGTGCCAGCAGTATGGGACTGCCCTCCGAGCAGTACTTC.

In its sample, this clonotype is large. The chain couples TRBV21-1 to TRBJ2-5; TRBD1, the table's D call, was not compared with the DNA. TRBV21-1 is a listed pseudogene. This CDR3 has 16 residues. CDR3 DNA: TGTGCCAGCATAGGACCCAGGGGGTCTTATCAAGAGACCCAGTACTTC. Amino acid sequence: CASIGPRGSYQETQYF.

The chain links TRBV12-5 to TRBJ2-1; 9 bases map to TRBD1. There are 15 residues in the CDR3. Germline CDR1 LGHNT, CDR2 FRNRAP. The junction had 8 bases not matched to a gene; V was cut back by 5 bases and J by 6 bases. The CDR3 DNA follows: TGTGCTAGTGGTACCCCGGGACAGGGTTTCAATGAGCAGTTCTTC. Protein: CASGTPGQGFNEQFF.

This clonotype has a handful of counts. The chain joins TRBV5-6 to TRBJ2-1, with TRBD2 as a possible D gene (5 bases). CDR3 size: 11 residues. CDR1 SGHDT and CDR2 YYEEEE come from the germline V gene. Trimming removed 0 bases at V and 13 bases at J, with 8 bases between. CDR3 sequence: CASSLGRSQFF. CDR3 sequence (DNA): TGTGCCAGCAGCTTGGGGAGGAGCCAGTTCTTC.

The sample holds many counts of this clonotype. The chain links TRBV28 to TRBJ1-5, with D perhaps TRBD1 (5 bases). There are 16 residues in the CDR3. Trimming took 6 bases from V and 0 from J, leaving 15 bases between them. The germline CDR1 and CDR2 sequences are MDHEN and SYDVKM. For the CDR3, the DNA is TGTGCCAGCAGCCGACAGTTAACTACTAGCAATCAGCCCCAGCATTTT. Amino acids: CASSRQLTTSNQPQHF.

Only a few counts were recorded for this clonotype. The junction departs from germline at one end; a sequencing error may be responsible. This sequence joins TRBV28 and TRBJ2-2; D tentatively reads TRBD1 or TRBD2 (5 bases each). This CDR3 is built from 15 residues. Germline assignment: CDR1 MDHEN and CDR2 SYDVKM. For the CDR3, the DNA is TGTGCCAGCAGTTTATTCCCTTCGAACACCGGGGACCTGTTTTTT. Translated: CASSLFPSNTGDLFF.

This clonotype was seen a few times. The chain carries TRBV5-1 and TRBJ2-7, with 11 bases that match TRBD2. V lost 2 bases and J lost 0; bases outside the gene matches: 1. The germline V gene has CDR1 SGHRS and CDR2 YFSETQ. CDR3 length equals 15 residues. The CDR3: CASSLGLAGSYEQYF. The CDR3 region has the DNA TGCGCCAGCAGCTTAGGACTAGCGGGCTCCTACGAGCAGTACTTC.

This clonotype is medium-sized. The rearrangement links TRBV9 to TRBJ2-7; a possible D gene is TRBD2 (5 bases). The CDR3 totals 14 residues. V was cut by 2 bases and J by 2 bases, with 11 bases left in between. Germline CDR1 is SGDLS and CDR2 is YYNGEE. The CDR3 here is CASSVEGLTYEQYF. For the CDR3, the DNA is TGTGCCAGCAGCGTCGAGGGTCTCACCTACGAGCAGTACTTC.

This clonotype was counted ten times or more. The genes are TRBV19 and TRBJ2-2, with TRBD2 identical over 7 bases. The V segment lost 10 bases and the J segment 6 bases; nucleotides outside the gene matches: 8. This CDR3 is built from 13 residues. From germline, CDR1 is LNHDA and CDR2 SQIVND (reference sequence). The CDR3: CATSRGGAGELFF. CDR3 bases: TGTGCCACCTCGCGTGGGGGGGCCGGGGAGCTGTTTTTT.

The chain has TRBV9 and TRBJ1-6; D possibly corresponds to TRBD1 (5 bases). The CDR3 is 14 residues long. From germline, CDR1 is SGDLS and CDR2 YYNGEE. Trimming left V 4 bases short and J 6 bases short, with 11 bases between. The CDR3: CASSPPRGNSPLHF. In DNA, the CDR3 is TGTGCCAGCAGCCCCCCGAGGGGTAATTCACCCCTCCACTTT.